This T cell receptor (beta chain) was documented in a study of blood T cell repertoires in COVID-19. Study in general: T cells, B-cell-depleted T cells, or PBMCs supplied cDNA or gDNA.

How the authors handled the data: Amplified reference gene primers provided the basis for estimating nucleated cell counts. The repertoire was sequenced with immunoSEQ multiplex PCR; TCRdb's copy has only in-frame clones and lacks some. The DNA gave D and trimming, while V, J and clone size come from that table. Altogether 320,000 or so clones are present, 85% being singletons, with the ten largest covering around 1.9%. Assignments of participants to cohorts depended upon their own reported clinical history. A case of COVID-19 had been met by exposed participants within 2 weeks before study entry. The V and J ends lost 8 bases and 1 base, in that order; junction bases with no gene match: 2. The V gene's germline CDR1 is LNHDA and CDR2 SQIVND (reference sequence). The CDR3 is made up of 13 amino acids.

The source of this sequence is a woman younger than 45 who had been exposed to COVID-19. The sequencing input was PBMCs or T cells enriched from blood (not recorded which). This chain uses TRBV19 with TRBJ2-5; 9 positions agree with TRBD1. Here the CDR3 reads CASGQGPQETQYF. The CDR3 bases are TGTGCCAGTGGACAGGGGCCCCAAGAGACCCAGTACTTC.